This TCR beta chain was recorded in a study of regulatory T cells in long-lasting Graves disease. Study summary: Graves' patients who were just diagnosed had used antithyroid drugs for under 3 months.

Study-level findings and limits: Newly diagnosed patients shared 850 to 1,000 public clonotypes; persistent patients shared about 2,700.

To note about this clonotype: Antigen unknown.

iRepertoire HTBI primers and Arm-PCR of CDR3 regions built TCR beta libraries. TCRdb passed the multiplex PCR reads through MiXCR, listing each CDR3 protein once. The data contain approximately 400,000 distinct CDR3 sequences, 15% to 18% of them singletons. As to time point: newly diagnosed GD, antithyroid drugs for less than 3 months. After RNA was extracted from PBMCs, the TCR library was made from it. This CDR3 is 14 amino acids long. Per the germline V gene, CDR1 is MNHEY and CDR2 is SMNVEV (reference sequence). V gave up 5 bases and J gave up 2 bases, with 12 bases separating them. The TCR comes from a female donor with Graves disease. Sample: peripheral blood mononuclear cells (PBMCs), taken at new diagnosis, from a patient treated with antithyroid drugs. The chain carries TRBV27 and TRBJ1-1; no clear D. The CDR3, as DNA: TGTGCCAGCAGTACAGCCCCCTTCAACACTGAAGCTTTCTTT. It is translated as CASSTAPFNTEAFF.